This T cell receptor beta chain was captured by sequencing in a study of T cell changes during pregnancy in multiple sclerosis. The method was immunoSEQ multiplex PCR; TCRdb's version includes in-frame clones alone and lacks a portion of them. The profile shows 69,000 or so clones, approximately 91% of them singletons. The V gene's germline CDR1 is SGHRS and CDR2 YFSETQ. The CDR3 covers 13 residues. Trimming cost V 4 bases and J 6 bases, with 14 bases left between them. The input for sequencing was peripheral blood, taken in the third trimester of pregnancy. This sequence was found in a female donor with multiple sclerosis, enrolled in a pregnancy study. This chain uses TRBV5-1 with TRBJ2-7; D gene uncertain. The CDR3 region has the DNA TGCGCCAGCAGCCCCTCCAGGCAGTCCGAGCAGTACTTC. Translating it yields CASSPSRQSEQYF.